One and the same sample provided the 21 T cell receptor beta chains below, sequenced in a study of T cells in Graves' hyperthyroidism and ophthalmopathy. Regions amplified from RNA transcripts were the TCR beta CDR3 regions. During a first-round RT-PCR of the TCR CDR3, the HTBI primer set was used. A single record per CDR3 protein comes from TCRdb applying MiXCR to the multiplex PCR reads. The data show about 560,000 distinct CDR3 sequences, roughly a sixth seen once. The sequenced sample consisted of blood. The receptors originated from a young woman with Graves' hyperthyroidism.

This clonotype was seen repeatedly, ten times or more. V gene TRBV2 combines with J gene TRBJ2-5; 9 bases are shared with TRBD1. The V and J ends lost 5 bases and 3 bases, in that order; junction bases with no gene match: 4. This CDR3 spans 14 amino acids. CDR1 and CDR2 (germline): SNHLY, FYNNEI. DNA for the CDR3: TGTGCCAGCAGTCCTGACAGGGGGAAAGAGACCCAGTACTTC. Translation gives CASSPDRGKETQYF.

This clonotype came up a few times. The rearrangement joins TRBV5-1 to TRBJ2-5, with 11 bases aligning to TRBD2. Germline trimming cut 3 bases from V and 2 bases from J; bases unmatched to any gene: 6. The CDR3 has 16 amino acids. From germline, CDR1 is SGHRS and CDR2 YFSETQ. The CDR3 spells CASSSGTSGMQETQYF. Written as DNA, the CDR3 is TGCGCCAGCAGCTCCGGGACTAGCGGAATGCAAGAGACCCAGTACTTC. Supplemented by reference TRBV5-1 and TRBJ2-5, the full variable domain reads KAGVTQTPRYLIKTRGQQVTLSCSPISGHRSVSWYQQTPGQGLQFLFEYFSETQRNKGNFPGRFSGRQFSNSRSEMNVSTLELGDSALYLCASSSGTSGMQETQYFGPGTRLLVL.

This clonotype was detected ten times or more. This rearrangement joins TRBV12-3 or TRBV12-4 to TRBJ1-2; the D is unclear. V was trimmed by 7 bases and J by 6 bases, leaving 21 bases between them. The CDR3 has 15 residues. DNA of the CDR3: TGTGCCAGCACCCCCGTTTTCCGAACAAGCCATGGCTACACCTTC. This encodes CASTPVFRTSHGYTF.

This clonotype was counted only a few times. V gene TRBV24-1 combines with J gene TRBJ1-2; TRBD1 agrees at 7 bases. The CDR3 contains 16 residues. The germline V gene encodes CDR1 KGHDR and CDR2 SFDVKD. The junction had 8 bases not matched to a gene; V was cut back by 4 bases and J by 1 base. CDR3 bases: TGTGCCACCAGTGACGCCGGGACAGCCCATAACTATGGCTACACCTTC. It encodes CATSDAGTAHNYGYTF.

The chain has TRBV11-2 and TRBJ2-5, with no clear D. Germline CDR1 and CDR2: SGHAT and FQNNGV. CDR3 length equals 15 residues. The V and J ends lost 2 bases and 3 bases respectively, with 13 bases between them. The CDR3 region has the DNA TGTGCCAGCAGCTTATTAGTGGGGTGGGAAGAGACCCAGTACTTC. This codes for CASSLLVGWEETQYF.

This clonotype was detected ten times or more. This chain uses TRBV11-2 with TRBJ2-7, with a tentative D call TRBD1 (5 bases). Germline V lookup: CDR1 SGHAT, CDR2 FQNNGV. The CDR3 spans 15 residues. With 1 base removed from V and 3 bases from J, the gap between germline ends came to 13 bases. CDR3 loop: CASSLASLGDYEQYF. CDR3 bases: TGTGCCAGCAGCTTAGCTTCGCTAGGGGACTACGAGCAGTACTTC. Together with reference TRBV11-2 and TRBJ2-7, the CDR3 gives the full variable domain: EAGVAQSPRYKIIEKRQSVAFWCNPISGHATLYWYQQILGQGPKLLIQFQNNGVVDDSQLPKDRFSAERLKGVDSTLKIQPAKLEDSAVYLCASSLASLGDYEQYFGPGTRLTVT.

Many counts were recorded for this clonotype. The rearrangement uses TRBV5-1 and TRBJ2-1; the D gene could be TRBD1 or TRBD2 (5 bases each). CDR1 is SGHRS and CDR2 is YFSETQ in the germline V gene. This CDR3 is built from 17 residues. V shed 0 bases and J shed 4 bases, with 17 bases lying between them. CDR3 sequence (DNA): TGCGCCAGCAGCTTGGGGATGGGACCGGGTGGGTACAATGAGCAGTTCTTC. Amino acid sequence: CASSLGMGPGGYNEQFF.

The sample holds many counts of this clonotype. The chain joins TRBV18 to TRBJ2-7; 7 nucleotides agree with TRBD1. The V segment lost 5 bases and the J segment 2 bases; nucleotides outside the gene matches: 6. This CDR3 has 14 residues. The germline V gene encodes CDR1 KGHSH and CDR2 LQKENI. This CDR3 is CASSMTGPPYEQYF. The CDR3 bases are TGTGCCAGCTCAATGACAGGGCCCCCCTACGAGCAGTACTTC. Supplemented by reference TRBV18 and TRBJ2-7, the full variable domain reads NAGVMQNPRHLVRRRGQEARLRCSPMKGHSHVYWYRQLPEEGLKFMVYLQKENIIDESGMPKERFSAEFPKEGPSILRIQQVVRGDSAAYFCASSMTGPPYEQYFGPGTRLTVT.

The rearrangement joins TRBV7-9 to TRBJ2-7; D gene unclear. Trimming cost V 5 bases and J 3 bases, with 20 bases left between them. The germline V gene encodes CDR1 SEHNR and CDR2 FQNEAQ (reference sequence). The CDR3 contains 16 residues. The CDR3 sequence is CASSPYPDLPFYEQYF. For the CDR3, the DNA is TGTGCCAGCAGCCCATATCCGGACCTCCCGTTCTACGAGCAGTACTTC.

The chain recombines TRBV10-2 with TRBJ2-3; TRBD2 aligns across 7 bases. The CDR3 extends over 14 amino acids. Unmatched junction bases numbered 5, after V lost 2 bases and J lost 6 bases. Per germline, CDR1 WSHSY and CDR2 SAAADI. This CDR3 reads CASSEPGREDTQYF. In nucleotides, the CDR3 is TGCGCCAGCAGTGAGCCAGGGCGGGAGGATACGCAGTATTTT.

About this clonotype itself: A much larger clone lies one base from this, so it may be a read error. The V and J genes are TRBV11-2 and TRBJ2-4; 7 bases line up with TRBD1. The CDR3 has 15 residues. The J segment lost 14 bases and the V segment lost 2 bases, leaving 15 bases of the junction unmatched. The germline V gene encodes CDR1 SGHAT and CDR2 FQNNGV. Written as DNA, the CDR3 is TGTGCCAGCAGCTTAACCGGGACAGCCAAAGAGACCGAGTACTTC. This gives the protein CASSLTGTAKETEYF.

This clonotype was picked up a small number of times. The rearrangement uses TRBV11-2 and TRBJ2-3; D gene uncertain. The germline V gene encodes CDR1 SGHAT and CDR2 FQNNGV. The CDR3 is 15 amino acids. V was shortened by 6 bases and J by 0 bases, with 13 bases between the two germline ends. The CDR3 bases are TGTGCCAGCAGGTCCACTATAACTAGCACAGATACGCAGTATTTT. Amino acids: CASRSTITSTDTQYF.

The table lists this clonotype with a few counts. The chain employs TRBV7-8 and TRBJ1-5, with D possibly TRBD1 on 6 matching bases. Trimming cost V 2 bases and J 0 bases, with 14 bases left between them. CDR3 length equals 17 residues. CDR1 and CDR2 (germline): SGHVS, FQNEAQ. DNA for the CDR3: TGTGCCAGCAGCTTAAGCCGGGGGCTATATAGCAATCAGCCCCAGCATTTT. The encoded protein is CASSLSRGLYSNQPQHF.

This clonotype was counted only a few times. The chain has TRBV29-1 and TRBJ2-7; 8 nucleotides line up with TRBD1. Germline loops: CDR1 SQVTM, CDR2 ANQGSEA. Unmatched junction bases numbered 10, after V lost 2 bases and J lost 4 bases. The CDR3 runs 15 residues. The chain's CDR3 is CSVEMSTGDRYEQYF. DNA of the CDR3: TGCAGCGTTGAAATGTCAACAGGGGACAGGTACGAGCAGTACTTC.

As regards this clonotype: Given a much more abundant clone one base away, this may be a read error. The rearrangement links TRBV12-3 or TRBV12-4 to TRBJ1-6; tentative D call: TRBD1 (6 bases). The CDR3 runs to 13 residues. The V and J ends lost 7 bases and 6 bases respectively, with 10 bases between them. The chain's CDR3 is CASNDRINSPLHF. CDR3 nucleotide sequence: TGTGCCAGCAACGACAGGATTAATTCACCCCTCCACTTT.

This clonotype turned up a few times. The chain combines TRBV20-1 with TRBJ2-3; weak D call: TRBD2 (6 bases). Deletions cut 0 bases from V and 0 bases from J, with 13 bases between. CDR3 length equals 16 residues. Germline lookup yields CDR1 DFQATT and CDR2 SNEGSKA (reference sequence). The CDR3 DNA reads TGCAGTGCTAGAGATGCGTGGGAGGTCAGCACAGATACGCAGTATTTT. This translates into CSARDAWEVSTDTQYF.

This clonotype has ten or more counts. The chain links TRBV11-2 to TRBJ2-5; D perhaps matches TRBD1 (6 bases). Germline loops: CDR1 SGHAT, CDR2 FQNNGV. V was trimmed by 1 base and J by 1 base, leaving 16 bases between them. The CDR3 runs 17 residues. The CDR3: CASSLVRSAGVQETQYF. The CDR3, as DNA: TGTGCCAGCAGCTTAGTGAGGTCGGCAGGGGTCCAAGAGACCCAGTACTTC.

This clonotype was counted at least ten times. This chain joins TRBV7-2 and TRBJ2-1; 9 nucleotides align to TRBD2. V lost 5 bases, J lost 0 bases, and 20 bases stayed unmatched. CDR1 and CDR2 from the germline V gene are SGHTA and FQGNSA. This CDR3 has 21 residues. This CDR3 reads CASSQHRDSLLAGSSYNEQFF. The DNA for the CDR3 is TGTGCCAGCAGCCAACACCGGGACAGCCTTCTAGCGGGAAGCTCCTACAATGAGCAGTTCTTC.

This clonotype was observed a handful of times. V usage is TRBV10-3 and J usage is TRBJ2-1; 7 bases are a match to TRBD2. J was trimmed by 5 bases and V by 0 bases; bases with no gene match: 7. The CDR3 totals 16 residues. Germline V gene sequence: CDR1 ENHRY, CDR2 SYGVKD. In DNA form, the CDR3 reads TGTGCCATCAGTGAGTCTATTGGCGGGACTAACAATGAGCAGTTCTTC. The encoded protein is CAISESIGGTNNEQFF.

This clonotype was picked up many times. The CDR3 is CASSVIAGEPETQYF. Written as DNA, the CDR3 is TGTGCCAGCAGCGTAATAGCGGGGGAGCCGGAGACCCAGTACTTC. The V gene is TRBV7-2, the J gene TRBJ2-5; 9 nucleotides align to TRBD2. This CDR3 has 15 amino acids. CDR1 and CDR2 from the germline V gene are SGHTA and FQGNSA. The ends lost 5 bases at V and 5 bases at J; junction bases unmatched: 9.

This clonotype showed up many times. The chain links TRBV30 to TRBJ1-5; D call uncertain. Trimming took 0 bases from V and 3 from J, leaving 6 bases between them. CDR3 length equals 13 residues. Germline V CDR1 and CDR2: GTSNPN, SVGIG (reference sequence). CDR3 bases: TGTGCCTGGAGTGTAGGGAACAATCAGCCCCAGCATTTT. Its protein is CAWSVGNNQPQHF.